Listed below are T cell receptor beta chains from one sample, sequenced in a study of shared clonotypes between healthy human individuals. Produced via immunoSEQ multiplex PCR; TCRdb's table is partial and in-frame only. The sample holds about 490,000 clones, around 80% seen once. The sample taken for sequencing was PBMCs. The source is a woman aged 40 to 55 in good health. Some clones in this sample may be carry-over from other donors' samples. CDR3s include the opening cysteine and the closing phenylalanine or tryptophan. A D gene is named only where the DNA matches it firmly. Rows give clone size only sometimes, using once, few, many, or a class for an expanded clone.

D,size,J,V,CDR3,DNA
TRBD1,.,TRBJ2-7,TRBV5-1,CASSPTGGYDEQYF,TGCGCCAGCAGCCCCACAGGGGGCTACGACGAGCAGTACTTC
TRBD2,.,TRBJ2-7,TRBV4-3,CASSRSGSSNEQYF,TGCGCCAGCAGCAGGAGCGGGAGCTCCAACGAGCAGTACTTC
TRBD1,.,TRBJ2-7,TRBV5-1,CASSFGTGAYEQYF,TGCGCCAGCAGCTTTGGGACAGGGGCCTACGAGCAGTACTTC
TRBD1,.,TRBJ2-4,TRBV28,CASSLGRGLSDIQYF,TGTGCCAGCAGTTTGGGCAGGGGGCTTTCGGACATTCAGTACTTC
.,.,TRBJ2-1,TRBV25-1,CASSELGSTYNEQFF,TGTGCCAGCAGTGAACTGGGGAGCACCTACAATGAGCAGTTCTTC
.,.,TRBJ2-5,TRBV5-4,CASSLAGPETQYF,TGTGCCAGCAGCTTGGCCGGACCAGAGACCCAGTACTTC
.,.,TRBJ1-1,TRBV25-1,CASSEFSQGGSEAFF,TGTGCCAGCAGTGAATTTTCTCAGGGCGGGTCTGAAGCTTTCTTT
TRBD1,.,TRBJ2-5,TRBV29-1,CSAHPDRGGETQYF,TGCAGCGCCCATCCGGACAGGGGAGGTGAGACCCAGTACTTC
.,few,TRBJ1-1,TRBV7-9,CASSLESGGSGEAFF,TGTGCCAGCAGCTTAGAGTCGGGGGGTTCCGGTGAAGCTTTCTTT
.,once,TRBJ2-7,TRBV4-1,CASSQWATAGEQYF,TGCGCCAGCAGCCAGTGGGCCACCGCTGGCGAGCAGTACTTC
.,.,TRBJ2-7,TRBV7-2,CASSLVPRDYEQYF,TGTGCCAGCAGCTTAGTTCCGAGGGACTACGAGCAGTACTTC